This T cell receptor (beta chain) was profiled in a study of cytomegalovirus exposure and HLA in healthy donors. A note on this clone: Its specificity is not known.

Germline loops: CDR1 LNHDA, CDR2 SQIVND (reference sequence). The CDR3 runs 14 residues. The V end was cut by 3 bases, the J end by 0 bases, with 5 bases between. Among the 100 to 150 subjects of the validation cohort, separate from the 666-subject first cohort, were the donors. The protocol was immunoSEQ multiplex PCR, while the TCRdb copy is restricted to in-frame clones and leaves out a portion. The top ten hold 2.5% to 4% of the sample, which has roughly 150,000 clones, less than 90% seen once. Study-wide points: Three chains linked to CMV were shown in vitro to be specific for CMV antigens.

The sequencing sample was made of PBMCs. The gene calls are TRBV19 and TRBJ1-4; D is unclear. The clonotype originates from a woman between 18 and 29 years old in good health and CMV-seropositive. CDR3 in DNA: TGTGCCAGTAGTATGAGGGCAACTAATGAAAAACTGTTTTTT. Protein: CASSMRATNEKLFF.